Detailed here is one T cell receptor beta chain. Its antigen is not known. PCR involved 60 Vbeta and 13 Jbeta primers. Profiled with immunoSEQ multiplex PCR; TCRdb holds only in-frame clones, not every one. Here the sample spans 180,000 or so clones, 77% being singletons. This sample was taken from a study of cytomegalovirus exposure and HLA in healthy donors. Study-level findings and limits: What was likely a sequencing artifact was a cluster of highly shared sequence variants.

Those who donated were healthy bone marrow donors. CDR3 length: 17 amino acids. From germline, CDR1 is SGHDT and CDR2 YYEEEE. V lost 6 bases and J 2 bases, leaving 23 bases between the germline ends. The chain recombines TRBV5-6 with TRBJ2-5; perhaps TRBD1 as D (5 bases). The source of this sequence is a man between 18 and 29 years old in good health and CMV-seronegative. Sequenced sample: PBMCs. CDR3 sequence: CASTLKTGIPLQETQYF. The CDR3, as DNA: TGTGCCAGCACCCTTAAAACAGGAATTCCCCTTCAAGAGACCCAGTACTTC.